This record concerns one T cell receptor (beta chain) sequence. Germline CDR1 reads SGHAT; CDR2 reads FQNNGV. V lost 1 base to trimming and J lost 9 bases; unmatched junction nucleotides: 9. The CDR3 totals 15 residues. This sample was taken from a study of blood T cell repertoires in COVID-19. This table comes from immunoSEQ multiplex PCR, and its TCRdb copy is limited to in-frame clones, with some not included. The table lists under 250,000 clones, about 78% of them singletons. The receptor was isolated from an older woman with acute or convalescent COVID-19. Sequenced input: peripheral blood. The chain uses TRBV11-2 and TRBJ2-5, with 9 bases lining up with TRBD1. The chain's CDR3 is CASSLAGTGLWSQYF. The DNA for the CDR3 is TGTGCCAGCAGCTTAGCCGGGACAGGGTTGTGGTCCCAGTACTTC.